Detailed here is one T cell receptor beta chain. Its specificity is unknown. CDR1 SGHVS and CDR2 FQNEAQ come from the germline V gene. The CDR3 has 16 amino acids. The V and J ends lost 5 bases and 2 bases, in that order; junction bases with no gene match: 10. The data stem from a study of T cells in Graves' hyperthyroidism and ophthalmopathy. General study findings and limits: Progression to ophthalmopathy was predicted a median of 6.5 months early. Ophthalmopathy cases were set apart from stable hyperthyroidism by a 13 V-J model. Among clonotypes expanded in thyroid above 0.001, most were also found in blood.

Ophthalmopathy cases scored 3 or more on the Clinical Activity Score and 4 or more on NOSPECS grade, with duration below 3 months. TCR beta CDR3 region amplification was performed from RNA transcripts. RT-PCR in the first round (using the HTBI primer set) targeted the TCR CDR3. A single record per CDR3 protein comes from TCRdb applying MiXCR to the multiplex PCR reads. Of hundreds of thousands of distinct CDR3 sequences in the sample, about 20% were seen once. This receptor was identified in a man aged 40-49 years with Graves' ophthalmopathy. Input material: blood. V gene TRBV7-8 combines with J gene TRBJ2-3; 7 bases line up with TRBD2. CDR3 residues: CASSDRLAATTDTQYF. The CDR3 nucleotides are TGTGCCAGCAGCGACAGACTAGCAGCCACCACAGATACGCAGTATTTT.